What follows is one T cell receptor beta chain and its context. Its target is unknown. The ends lost 5 bases at V and 5 bases at J; junction bases unmatched: 9. Germline CDR1 is MNHEY and CDR2 is SMNVEV (reference sequence). This CDR3 has 15 residues. Positively selected for CCR7, the CD45RO-negative cells used as naive CD8 cells excluded terminally differentiated effector memory CD45RA+ cells. Each sample came from a Caucasian adult donor living in Nashville, Tennessee. Assay used: immunoSEQ multiplex PCR; TCRdb lists only in-frame clones, some missing. The repertoire includes over 2,000,000 clones, around 93% of them detected once, and more than 1.5% sits in the top ten. The sample comes from a study of shared clonotypes between healthy human individuals. Across the study: Donors were a couple of women and a few men aged 18 to 49. Study-wide findings and caveats: Rarefaction showed that sequencing of sorted subsets was incomplete (despite large depth). On the whole, naive subsets had larger estimated richness than memory subsets had.

This TCR derives from a man younger than 30 in good health. Some clones in this sample may be carry-over from other donors' samples. Sequenced: naive CD8+ T cells from PBMCs. V is TRBV27 and J is TRBJ2-5, with 9 nucleotides matching TRBD1. The CDR3 reads CASSPGDRAGETQYF. As DNA, the CDR3 is TGTGCCAGCAGTCCAGGGGACAGGGCGGGTGAGACCCAGTACTTC.